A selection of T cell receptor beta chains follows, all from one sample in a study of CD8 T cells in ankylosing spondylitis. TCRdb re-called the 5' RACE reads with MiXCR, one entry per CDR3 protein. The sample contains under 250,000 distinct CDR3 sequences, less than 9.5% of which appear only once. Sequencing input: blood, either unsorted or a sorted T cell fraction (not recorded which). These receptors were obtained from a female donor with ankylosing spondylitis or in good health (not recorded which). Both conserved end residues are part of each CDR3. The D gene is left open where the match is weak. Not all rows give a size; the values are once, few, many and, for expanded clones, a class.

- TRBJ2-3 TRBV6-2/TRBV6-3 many TGTGCCAGCAGTGGCAGGGGACCTAGCACAGATACGCAGTATTTT CASSGRGPSTDTQYF
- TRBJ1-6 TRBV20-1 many TGCAGTGCCGACGTGCGGTCTAAGGGCTCCTATAATTCACCCCTCCACTTT CSADVRSKGSYNSPLHF
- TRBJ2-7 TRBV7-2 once TGTGCCAGCAGCACCCGCCCGGCGGTCGGGTATGTGTACGAGCAGTGCTTC CASSTRPAVGYVYEQCF
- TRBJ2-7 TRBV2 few TGTGCCAGCAGTGAAGGCACAGGGCCGGCCTACGAGCAGTACTTC CASSEGTGPAYEQYF
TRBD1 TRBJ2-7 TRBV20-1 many TGCAGTGCTAGAGATCTGGGACAGGGGGACTATTTCTACGAGCAGTACTTC CSARDLGQGDYFYEQYF
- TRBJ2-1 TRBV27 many TGTGCCAGCAGTCCCCAGATAGGTGAGCAGTTCTTC CASSPQIGEQFF
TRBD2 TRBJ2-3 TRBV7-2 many TGTGCCAGCGGCCTAGCGGGAGGGCCAGATACGCAGTATTTT CASGLAGGPDTQYF
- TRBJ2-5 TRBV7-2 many TGTGCCAGCAGCCGGTCCGCGTACCAAGAGACCCAGTACTTC CASSRSAYQETQYF
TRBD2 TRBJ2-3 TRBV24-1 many TGTGCCACCAGTGATTCCGGGACTAGAGGAGATACGCAGTATTTT CATSDSGTRGDTQYF
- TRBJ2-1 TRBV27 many TGTGCCAGCAGTTCATTGAGCTCCTACAATGAGCAGTTCTTC CASSSLSSYNEQFF
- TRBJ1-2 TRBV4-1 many TGCGCCAGCAGCCCGCGGGGAGACACAAGTTCCTATGGCTACACCTTC CASSPRGDTSSYGYTF
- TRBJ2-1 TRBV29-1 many TGCAGCGTTGGATCGCAGGTTTCAGGCAATGAGCAGTTCTTC CSVGSQVSGNEQFF
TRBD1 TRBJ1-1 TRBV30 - TGTGCCTGGAGTACACAGGGGGCGCGCACTGAAGCTTTCTTT CAWSTQGARTEAFF
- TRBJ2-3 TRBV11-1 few TGTGCCAGCAGCGAAGACGGGGGAAGCACAGATACGCAGTATTTT CASSEDGGSTDTQYF
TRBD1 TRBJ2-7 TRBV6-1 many TGTGCCAGCAGTCGAGGGACAGGCGTAACCTACGAGCAGTACTTC CASSRGTGVTYEQYF
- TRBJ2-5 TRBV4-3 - TGCGCCAGCAGCCAAATACTAGGCTTTGAGACCCAGTACTTC CASSQILGFETQYF
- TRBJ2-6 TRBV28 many TGTGCCACCTTTGGGGCCAACGTCCTGACTTTC CATFGANVLTF
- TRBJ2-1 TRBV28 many TGTGCCAGCAGACCCAGCGAAGTGGATGAGCAGTTCTTC CASRPSEVDEQFF
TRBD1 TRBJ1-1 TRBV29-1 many TGCAGCGTTGAACAGGGGGCGAAGGACACTGAAGCTTTCTTT CSVEQGAKDTEAFF
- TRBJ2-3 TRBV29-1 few TGCAGCGTTGAAGAACAGGGTCGCCCAGATACGCAGTATTTT CSVEEQGRPDTQYF
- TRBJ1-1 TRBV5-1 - TGCGCCAGCAGCTTGTTTGGGTCCAGGACGAACACTGAAGCTTTCTTT CASSLFGSRTNTEAFF
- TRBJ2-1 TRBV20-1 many TGCAGTGCTAGTGCCGGGGGCAATGAGCAGTTCTTC CSASAGGNEQFF
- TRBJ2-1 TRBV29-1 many TGCAGCGTTGTAGGGCCCCGCGGATACAATGAGCAGTTCTTC CSVVGPRGYNEQFF
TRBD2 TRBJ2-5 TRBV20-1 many TGCAGTGGACTAGCGGGGCTCCTCCAAGAGACCCAGTACTTC CSGLAGLLQETQYF
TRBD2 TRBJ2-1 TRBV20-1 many TGCAGTGCCCGCGGCGGACCCGGGGGGGGATACAATGAGCAGTTCTTC CSARGGPGGGYNEQFF
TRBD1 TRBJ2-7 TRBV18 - TGTGCCAGCTCACAGGGACAGGAACTAACGAGGGAGCAGTACTTC CASSQGQELTREQYF
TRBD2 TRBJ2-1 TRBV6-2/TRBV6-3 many TGTGCCAGCAGCCGTAGGACTAGCGGGAGGAGCAATGAGCAGTTCTTC CASSRRTSGRSNEQFF
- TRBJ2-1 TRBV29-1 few TGCAGCGTTGTCGGGACACCTCGCGTGGATTACAATGAGCAGTTCTTC CSVVGTPRVDYNEQFF
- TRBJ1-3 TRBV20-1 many TGCAGTGCTAGAAAAGCTTCTGGAAACACCATATATTTT CSARKASGNTIYF
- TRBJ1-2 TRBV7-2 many TGTGCCAGCAGCTTCCCAGGGGAGTATGGCTACACCTTC CASSFPGEYGYTF
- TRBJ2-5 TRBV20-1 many TGCAGTGCCACGAGTCCTACTAGGAGAGAGACCCAGTACTTC CSATSPTRRETQYF
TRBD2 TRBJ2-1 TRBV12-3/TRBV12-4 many TGTGCCAGCAGCCTACTAGCGGGGCACAATGAGCAGTTCTTC CASSLLAGHNEQFF
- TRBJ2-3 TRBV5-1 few TGCGCCAGCAGCTTGGAAAATGCTTACACAGATACGCAGTATTTT CASSLENAYTDTQYF
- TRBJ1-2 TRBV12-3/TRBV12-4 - TGTGCCAGCAGTTTAAAGGCGACACGCTATGACTACACCTTC CASSLKATRYDYTF
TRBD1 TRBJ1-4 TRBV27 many TGTGCCAGCAGTCCCTGGACAGGTTTTGACTCTGAAAAACTGTTTTTT CASSPWTGFDSEKLFF
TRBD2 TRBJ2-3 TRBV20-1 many TGCAGTGCTAGAGATCCCGGGACTAGCGGGCCCGATACGCAGTATTTT CSARDPGTSGPDTQYF
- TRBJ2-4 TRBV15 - TGTGCCACCAGTGGAGGTTCCGAAAACATTCAGTACTTC CATSGGSENIQYF
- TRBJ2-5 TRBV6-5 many TGTGCCAGCAGTTACGACTCGGACGGGGAGACCCAGTACTTC CASSYDSDGETQYF